The T cell receptor (beta chain) described here comes from a study of regulatory T cells in long-lasting Graves disease (dated by TCRdb to the early 2020s). A note on the overall study: Antithyroid drugs had been taken for less than 3 months by newly diagnosed Graves' disease patients. This study used TCR sequencing and RNA sequencing of peripheral blood to compare persistent Graves' disease patients against newly diagnosed Graves' disease patients. The study took place in China and was registered as a clinical trial. TCR sequencing covered roughly 13 persistent and 20 or so newly diagnosed Graves' disease patients, around 33 samples in total.

The receptor library was made with multiplex PCR. Sequenced on an Illumina HiSeq 4000. iRepertoire HTBI primers and Arm-PCR amplification of CDR3 regions were used to construct TCR beta libraries. Gel purification was performed on PCR products prior to sequencing. Under the source paper's analysis protocol: Gene usage analysis of CDR3 amino acid clonotypes used the roughly 60 TRBV and more than 13 TRBJ segments found across samples. COPE and FqMerger were used to merge filtered high-quality paired reads into contigs. BLAST was used to align contigs to IMGT TRBV, TRBD and TRBJ reference genes, with CDR3 defined following IMGT. Highly expanded clones were defined as clonotypes with a frequency above 0.1%. Shannon entropy was used to measure repertoire diversity, and the Gini coefficient was used to measure V-J evenness. A clonotype was considered public if more than one individual shared it. Using fastp at Q25 and MiXCR, TCRdb reprocessed the public reads and kept productive beta chains. One record per CDR3 amino acid sequence lists the most common genes and DNA. For this entry, the V and J calls and clone size follow TCRdb and not the study's own pipeline. The sample table holds 500,000 or so distinct CDR3 sequences, of which about 14% were seen once. Jointly, the top ten make up roughly 15% of the sample.

What the time point label conveys for this sample: newly diagnosed GD, antithyroid drugs for less than 3 months. For both TCR sequencing and RNA sequencing, RNA was extracted from PBMCs in TRIzol. The diagnosis of Graves' disease was made according to American Thyroid Association guidelines. Patients for the study were recruited at an endocrinology department in Xi'an, China. Each patient gave roughly 10 milliliters of peripheral blood, collected in an EDTA anticoagulant tube. Ficoll Paque Plus density gradient separation was used to isolate PBMCs, and no further T cell sorting was performed. An Agilent 2100 Bioanalyzer and agarose gel were used to check RNA quality, and a NanoDrop 2000 was used to measure RNA concentration. Overall results and qualifications from the work: Only peripheral blood was studied, because thyroid tissue, the primary lesion, was inaccessible. Sequencing and analysis were limited to the TCR beta chain. Patients with persistent disease shared more public clonotypes (roughly 2,900) than newly diagnosed patients did (approximately 970). Lower TCR Shannon entropy and fewer highly expanded clones were observed in persistent Graves' disease patients than in newly diagnosed patients, which suggested clonal expansion. The small sample size was acknowledged by the authors as a limitation that may reduce accuracy. Persistent disease showed preferential use of TRBV28, TRBJ1-2 and TRBJ2-5, whereas newly diagnosed disease favored TRBV20-1 and TRBJ2-1.

V loses 3 bases, J loses 9 bases, and the germline ends lie 18 bases apart. The CDR3 runs 15 residues from the cysteine to the phenylalanine. Here the CDR3 DNA is all that survives: 45 bases in frame from base 1. At least ten counts were recorded for this clonotype. The antigen it recognizes is unknown. Base qualities are not recorded, but no much larger clone differs from it by a single base. The sample also formed part of further work on T cells in Graves' hyperthyroidism and ophthalmopathy. As the second paper documents: A patient counted as having stable Graves' hyperthyroidism if no progression to ophthalmopathy occurred over 18 months of follow-up. Hyperthyroidism patients were newly diagnosed, had a disease duration of under 2 months, and were aged 18 to 65 years. Patients with uncontrolled infections, other autoimmune diseases, pregnancy or lactation were excluded. Diagnoses were based on clinical symptoms, serum thyroxine and TRAb, thyroid ultrasound and orbital computed tomography. The TCR CDR3 was subjected to a first round of RT-PCR using the HTBI primer set and the Qiagen OneStep RT-PCR kit. Most expanded thyroid clonotypes (frequency above 0.001) were also detected in blood, suggesting blood repertoires may reflect thyroid immune responses. In cross-validation, a model built on a 13 V-J signature told ophthalmopathy apart from stable hyperthyroidism with 87.88% sensitivity and about 81% specificity, and in testing the same model reached 80%/75%. In validation, the model predicted progression to ophthalmopathy a median of about 6 months before onset, with about 64% sensitivity and 72.22% specificity. A discovery cohort of about a hundred patients, approximately 44 with Graves' ophthalmopathy and 55 to 60 with stable Graves' hyperthyroidism, was used to find distinguishing TCR V-J signatures. Whether ophthalmopathy could be predicted prospectively was tested in an independent validation cohort made up of under 20 hyperthyroidism patients plus 17 patients who later progressed to ophthalmopathy. The roughly 90 discovery patients were divided at random into training and test sets in a 7:3 ratio. In addition, the study compared T-cell repertoires in thyroid tissue and in blood from several Graves' hyperthyroidism patients. Following sampling, methimazole starting at 30 mg daily was given to hyperthyroidism patients, and high-dose intravenous methylprednisolone was given to ophthalmopathy patients. A second multiplex PCR round built the libraries, followed by size selection and purification. Sequencing of the libraries was done on an Illumina HiSeq2000 using paired-end 100 bp reads. SOAPnuke was used to process the raw data, removing reads that contained adapters or uncalled bases, had a mean Phred below 15, or lacked an exact match to the constant primer or identifier. High-quality paired reads were merged with COPE v1.2.5, and unique nucleotide sequences were defined as clonotypes. MiTCR v1.1 was used to align the clonotypes against IMGT TRBV, TRBD and TRBJ reference segments. Analysis was restricted to V-J combinations with a frequency above 0.0001, which covered roughly 99% of repertoires. A TCS score was defined as the ratio of F50 (clonal expansion) to E x V (chaos), with BLOSUM62-based TCRdist applied between CDR3 peptides within each V-J. Welch's t-statistics and random forest reduced 450 to 600 V-J features to 13, which were used in a naive Bayes classifier (R e1071). No statistical method was used to set the sample size in advance, and investigators knew the group allocation. The paper reports TCR Vbeta CDR3 sequencing of approximately 130 peripheral blood samples: approximately 43 ophthalmopathy, roughly 80 hyperthyroidism and some 17 progressor patients.

The sequence joins TRBV12-3 or TRBV12-4 to TRBJ1-5, and perhaps TRBD1 as D gene, on 6 matching bases. The TCR was taken from a woman aged 45-60 years with Graves disease. Donor details come from another sample of the same person, matched by shared clones. The sequences come from peripheral blood mononuclear cells (PBMCs), collected at new diagnosis, from a patient treated with antithyroid drugs. Read as DNA, the sequence is TGTGCCAGCAGTTTTGTGACAGGATCTACTTGGCCCCAGCATTTT. This encodes CASSFVTGSTWPQHF.